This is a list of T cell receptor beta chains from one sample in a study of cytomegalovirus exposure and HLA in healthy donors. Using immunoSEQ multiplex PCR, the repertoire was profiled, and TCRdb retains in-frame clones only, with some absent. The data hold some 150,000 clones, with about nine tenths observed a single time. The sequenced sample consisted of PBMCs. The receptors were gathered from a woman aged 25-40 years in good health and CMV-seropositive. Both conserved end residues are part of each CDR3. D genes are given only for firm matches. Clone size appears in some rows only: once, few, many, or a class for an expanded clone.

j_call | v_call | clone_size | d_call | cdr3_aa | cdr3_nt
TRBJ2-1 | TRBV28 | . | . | CASSSRQSSYNEQFF | TGTGCCAGCAGCTCCAGACAGTCCTCCTACAATGAGCAGTTCTTC
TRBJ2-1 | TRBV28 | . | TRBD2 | CASRPRLAGTYNEQFF | TGTGCCAGCAGGCCCCGACTAGCGGGAACCTACAATGAGCAGTTCTTC
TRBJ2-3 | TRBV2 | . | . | CASSREIGAGDTQYF | TGTGCCAGCAGTCGAGAGATAGGGGCAGGGGATACGCAGTATTTT
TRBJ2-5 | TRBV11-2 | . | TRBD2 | CASSPPGGTETQYF | TGTGCCAGCAGCCCCCCCGGGGGGACTGAGACCCAGTACTTC
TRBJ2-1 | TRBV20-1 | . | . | CSAKRYNEQFF | TGCAGTGCTAAACGGTACAATGAGCAGTTCTTC
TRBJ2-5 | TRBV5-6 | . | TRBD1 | CASSVRGFRETQYF | TGTGCCAGCAGTGTCAGGGGGTTCCGGGAGACCCAGTACTTC
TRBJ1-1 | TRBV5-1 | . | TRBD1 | CASSLGTDEAFF | TGCGCCAGCAGCCTGGGGACAGACGAAGCTTTCTTT
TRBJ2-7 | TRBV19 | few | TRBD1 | CASRRTGDNEQYF | TGTGCCAGTAGGAGGACAGGGGATAACGAGCAGTACTTC
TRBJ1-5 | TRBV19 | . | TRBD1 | CASSISRGQAYTSNQPQHF | TGTGCCAGTAGTATTTCCAGGGGGCAAGCGTATACGAGCAATCAGCCCCAGCATTTT
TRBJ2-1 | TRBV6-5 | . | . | CASSRLGASYNEQFF | TGTGCCAGCAGTCGCCTGGGGGCTTCCTACAATGAGCAGTTCTTC
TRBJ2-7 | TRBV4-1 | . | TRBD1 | CASSQDEGATHEQYF | TGCGCCAGCAGCCAAGATGAGGGGGCAACCCACGAGCAGTACTTC
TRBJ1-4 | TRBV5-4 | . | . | CASSPDSPNEKLFF | TGTGCCAGCAGCCCGGACAGCCCTAATGAAAAACTGTTTTTT
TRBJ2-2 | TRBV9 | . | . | CASSVGLHDGELFF | TGTGCCAGCAGCGTAGGACTGCACGACGGGGAGCTGTTTTTT
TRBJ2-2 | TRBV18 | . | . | CASSPSTGYGELFF | TGTGCCAGCTCGCCAAGTACAGGATACGGGGAGCTGTTTTTT
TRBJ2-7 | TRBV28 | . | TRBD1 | CASSWTGGTYEQYF | TGTGCCAGCAGTTGGACAGGGGGAACGTACGAGCAGTACTTC
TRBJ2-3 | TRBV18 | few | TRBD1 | CATGQGPDTQYF | TGTGCCACCGGACAGGGCCCAGATACGCAGTATTTT
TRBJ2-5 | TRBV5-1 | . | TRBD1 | CASSPGAGGYETQYF | TGCGCCAGCAGCCCAGGGGCAGGGGGCTACGAGACCCAGTACTTC
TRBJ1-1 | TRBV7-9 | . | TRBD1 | CASSSSTGVGTEAFF | TGTGCCAGCAGCTCCTCGACAGGGGTGGGCACTGAAGCTTTCTTT
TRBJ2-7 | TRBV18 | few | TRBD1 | CASSSGQGNEQYF | TGTGCCAGCTCATCGGGACAGGGCAACGAGCAGTACTTC
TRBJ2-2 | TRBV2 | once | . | CASRERFLGGGELFF | TGTGCCAGCAGGGAGAGGTTTCTAGGGGGCGGGGAGCTGTTTTTT
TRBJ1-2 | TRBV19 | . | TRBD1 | CASSIAGGRLVNYGYTF | TGTGCCAGTAGTATTGCAGGGGGCCGACTTGTTAACTATGGCTACACCTTC
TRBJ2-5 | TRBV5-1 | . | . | CASAQGGGPLGTQYF | TGCGCCAGCGCTCAAGGGGGGGGTCCCTTGGGGACCCAGTACTTC
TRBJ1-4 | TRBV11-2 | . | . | CASSARGATNEKLFF | TGTGCCAGCAGCGCCCGGGGTGCAACTAATGAAAAACTGTTTTTT
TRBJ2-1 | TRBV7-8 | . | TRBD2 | CASSPRLAGGLNNEQFF | TGTGCCAGCAGCCCAAGACTAGCGGGGGGGCTAAACAATGAGCAGTTCTTC
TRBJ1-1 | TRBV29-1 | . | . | CSVTENTEAFF | TGCAGCGTGACAGAGAACACTGAAGCTTTCTTT
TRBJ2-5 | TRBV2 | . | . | CASSVAPVETQYF | TGTGCCAGCAGTGTTGCCCCGGTGGAGACCCAGTACTTC
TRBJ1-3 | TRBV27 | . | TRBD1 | CASRRTGTISGNTIYF | TGTGCCAGCAGAAGGACAGGCACTATCTCTGGAAACACCATATATTTT
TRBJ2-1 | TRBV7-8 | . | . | CASSPLSWGAYNEQFF | TGTGCCAGCAGCCCCCTGAGCTGGGGGGCCTACAATGAGCAGTTCTTC
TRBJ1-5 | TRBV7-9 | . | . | CASSLGQDPWYRNQPQHF | TGTGCCAGCAGCTTAGGACAGGATCCGTGGTATCGCAATCAGCCCCAGCATTTT
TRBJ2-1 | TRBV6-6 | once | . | CASSYAGNEQFF | TGTGCCAGCAGTTACGCGGGGAATGAGCAGTTCTTC
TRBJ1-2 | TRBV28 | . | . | CASGQASYGYTF | TGTGCCAGCGGGCAGGCGTCCTATGGCTACACCTTC
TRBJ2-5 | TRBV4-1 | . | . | CASSQAIRVEETQYF | TGCGCCAGCAGCCAAGCGATTAGAGTTGAAGAGACCCAGTACTTC
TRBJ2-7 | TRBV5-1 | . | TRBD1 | CASSPEGTGDYEQYF | TGCGCCAGCAGCCCGGAAGGGACAGGAGATTACGAGCAGTACTTC
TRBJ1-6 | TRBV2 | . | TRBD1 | CASSDRQGGSPLHF | TGTGCCAGCAGTGATCGGCAGGGGGGATCACCCCTCCACTTT